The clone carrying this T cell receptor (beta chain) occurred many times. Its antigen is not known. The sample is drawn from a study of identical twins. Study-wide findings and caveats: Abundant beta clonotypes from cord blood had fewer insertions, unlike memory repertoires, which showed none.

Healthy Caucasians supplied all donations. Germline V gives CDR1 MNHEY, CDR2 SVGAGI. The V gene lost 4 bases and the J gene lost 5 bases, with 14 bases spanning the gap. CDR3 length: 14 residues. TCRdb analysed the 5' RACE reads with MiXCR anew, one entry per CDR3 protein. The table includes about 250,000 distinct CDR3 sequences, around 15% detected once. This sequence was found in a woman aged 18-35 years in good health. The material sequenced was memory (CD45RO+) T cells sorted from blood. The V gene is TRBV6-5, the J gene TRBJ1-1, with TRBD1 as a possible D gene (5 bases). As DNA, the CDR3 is TGTGCCAGCAGTTGGGCAGGGCCGGGGACTGAAGCTTTCTTT. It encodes CASSWAGPGTEAFF.